This T cell receptor (beta chain) is from a study of T-cell memory formation after mild COVID-19. Study overall: The TCR clusters were mostly specific to one donor.

Ten or more counts support this clonotype. TCRdb independently ran MiXCR on the 5' RACE reads; one entry per CDR3 protein. Of roughly 350,000 distinct CDR3 sequences listed, 25% to 30% are singletons. Trimming removed 4 bases at V and 4 bases at J, with 13 bases between. The CDR3 loop spans 13 amino acids. CDR1 is SQVTM, CDR2 ANQGSEA, per germline. The chain couples TRBV29-1 to TRBJ1-2; D not certain. What was sequenced was PBMCs or a T cell subset sorted from them (not recorded which). The TCR originated in an adult woman who had mild COVID-19 (a few samples of this study predate the infection). Cell type and time point are not known. The CDR3 protein is CSVGPNSGYGYTF. The CDR3 coding sequence is TGCAGCGTTGGGCCAAACTCCGGCTATGGCTACACCTTC. The full variable domain, in which reference TRBV29-1 and TRBJ1-2 provide the parts outside the CDR3, is SAVISQKPSRDICQRGTSLTIQCQVDSQVTMMFWYRQQPGQSLTLIATANQGSEATYESGFVIDKFPISRPNLTFSTLTVSNMSPEDSSIYLCSVGPNSGYGYTFGSGTRLTVV.